The clone carrying this T cell receptor (beta chain) appeared once. Original data processing: Amplified reference gene primers provided the basis for estimating nucleated cell counts. Profiling relied on immunoSEQ multiplex PCR, and the TCRdb table lists in-frame clones only, not all of them. V, J and clone size are taken as reported in that table, and D and trimming were inferred from the DNA itself. The sample lists over 40,000 clones, about four fifths seen once, with roughly 2.6% in the top ten. Between the trimmed V and J ends, which lost 3 bases and 4 bases, there was a span of 25 bases. The germline gives CDR1 SGHRS, CDR2 YFSETQ. This CDR3 is built from 18 residues. This sample was taken from a study of blood T cell repertoires in COVID-19. For the study at large: Acute and convalescent COVID-19 samples came from the United States, Italy and Spain. The analysed material was cDNA or gDNA that came from T cells, B-cell-depleted T cells, or PBMCs.

The sample comprised peripheral blood. The source of this sequence is a woman in her sixties or seventies with acute or convalescent COVID-19. The chain combines TRBV5-1 with TRBJ1-1, with D perhaps TRBD1 (5 bases). This CDR3 is CASSSTGFLGARGTEAFF. The CDR3 nucleotides read TGCGCCAGCAGCTCGACGGGTTTTTTAGGGGCGCGGGGCACTGAAGCTTTCTTT.